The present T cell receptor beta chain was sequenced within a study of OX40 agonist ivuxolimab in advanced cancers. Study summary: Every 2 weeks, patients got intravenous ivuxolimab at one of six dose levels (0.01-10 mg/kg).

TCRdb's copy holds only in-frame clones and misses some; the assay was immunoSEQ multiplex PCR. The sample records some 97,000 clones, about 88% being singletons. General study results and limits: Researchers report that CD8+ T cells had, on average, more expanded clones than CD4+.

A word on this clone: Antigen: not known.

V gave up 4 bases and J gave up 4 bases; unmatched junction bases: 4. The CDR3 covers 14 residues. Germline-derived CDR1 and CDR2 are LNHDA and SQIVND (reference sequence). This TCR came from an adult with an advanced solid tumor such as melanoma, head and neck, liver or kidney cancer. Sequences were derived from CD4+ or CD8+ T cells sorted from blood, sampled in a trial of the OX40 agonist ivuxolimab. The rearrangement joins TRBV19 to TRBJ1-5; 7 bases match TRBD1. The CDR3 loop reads CASSTGTENQPQHF. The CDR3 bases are TGTGCCAGTAGTACGGGGACAGAGAATCAGCCCCAGCATTTT. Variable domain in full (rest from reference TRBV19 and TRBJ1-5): DGGITQSPKYLFRKEGQNVTLSCEQNLNHDAMYWYRQDPGQGLRLIYYSQIVNDFQKGDIAEGYSVSREKKESFPLTVTSAQKNPTAFYLCASSTGTENQPQHFGDGTRLSIL.